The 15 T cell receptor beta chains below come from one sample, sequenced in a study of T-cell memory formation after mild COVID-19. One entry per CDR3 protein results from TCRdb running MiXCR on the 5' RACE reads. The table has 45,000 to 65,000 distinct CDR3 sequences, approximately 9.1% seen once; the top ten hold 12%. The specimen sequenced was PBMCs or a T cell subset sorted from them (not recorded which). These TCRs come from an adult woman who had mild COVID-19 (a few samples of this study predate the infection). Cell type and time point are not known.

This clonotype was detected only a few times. The CDR3 DNA is TGTGCCTGGAGTACAGGGGTCCCCTACAATGAGCAGTTCTTC. Translating it yields CAWSTGVPYNEQFF. V gene TRBV30 combines with J gene TRBJ2-1; 7 nucleotides align to TRBD1. The ends lost 2 bases at V and 2 bases at J; junction bases unmatched: 3. Per the germline V gene, CDR1 is GTSNPN and CDR2 is SVGIG (reference sequence). This CDR3 is built from 14 residues.

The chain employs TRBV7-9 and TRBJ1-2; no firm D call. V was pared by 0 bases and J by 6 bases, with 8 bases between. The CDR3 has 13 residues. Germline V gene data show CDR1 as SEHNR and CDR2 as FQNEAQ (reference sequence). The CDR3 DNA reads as TGTGCCAGCAGCTTAGCGAACGGGAATGGCTACACCTTC. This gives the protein CASSLANGNGYTF.

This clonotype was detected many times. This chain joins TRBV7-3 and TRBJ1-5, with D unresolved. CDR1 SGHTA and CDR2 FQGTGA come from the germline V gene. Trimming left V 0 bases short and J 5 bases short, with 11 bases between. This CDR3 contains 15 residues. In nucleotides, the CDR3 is TGTGCCAGCAGCTTAACGGCCGAGGGTTATCAGCCCCAGCATTTT. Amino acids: CASSLTAEGYQPQHF.

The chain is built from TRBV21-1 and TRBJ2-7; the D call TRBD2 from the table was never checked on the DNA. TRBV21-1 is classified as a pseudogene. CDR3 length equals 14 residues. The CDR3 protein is CASSQSWSTYEQYF. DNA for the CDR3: TGTGCCAGCAGCCAGTCCTGGAGTACCTACGAGCAGTACTTC.

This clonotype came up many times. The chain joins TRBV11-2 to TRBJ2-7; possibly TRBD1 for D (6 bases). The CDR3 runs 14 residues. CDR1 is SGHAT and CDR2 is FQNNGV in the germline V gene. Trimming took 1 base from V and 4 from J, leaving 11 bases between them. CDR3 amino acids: CASSLGTELYEQYF. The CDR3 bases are TGTGCCAGCAGCTTAGGGACAGAGCTTTACGAGCAGTACTTC.

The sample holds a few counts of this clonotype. CDR3 protein: CSVPGQGIHEQYF. The DNA of the CDR3 is TGCAGCGTCCCCGGGCAGGGCATACACGAGCAGTACTTC. The chain couples TRBV29-1 to TRBJ2-7, with D perhaps matching TRBD1 (5 bases). Per the germline V gene, CDR1 is SQVTM and CDR2 is ANQGSEA. This CDR3 contains 13 residues. The V and J ends lost 6 bases and 5 bases respectively, with 17 bases between them.

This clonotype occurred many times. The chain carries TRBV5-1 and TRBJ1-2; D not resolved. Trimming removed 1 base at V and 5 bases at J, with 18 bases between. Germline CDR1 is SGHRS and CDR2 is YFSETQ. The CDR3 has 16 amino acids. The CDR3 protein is CASSLRSAEAGYGYTF. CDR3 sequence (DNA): TGCGCCAGCAGCTTGCGGTCAGCCGAGGCGGGGTATGGCTACACCTTC.

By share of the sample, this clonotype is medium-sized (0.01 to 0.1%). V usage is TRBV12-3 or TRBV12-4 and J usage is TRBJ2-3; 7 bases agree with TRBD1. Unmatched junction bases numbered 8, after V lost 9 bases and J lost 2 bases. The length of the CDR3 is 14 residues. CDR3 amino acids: CASKPGQHTDTQYF. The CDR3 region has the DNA TGTGCCAGTAAGCCGGGACAGCACACAGATACGCAGTATTTT.

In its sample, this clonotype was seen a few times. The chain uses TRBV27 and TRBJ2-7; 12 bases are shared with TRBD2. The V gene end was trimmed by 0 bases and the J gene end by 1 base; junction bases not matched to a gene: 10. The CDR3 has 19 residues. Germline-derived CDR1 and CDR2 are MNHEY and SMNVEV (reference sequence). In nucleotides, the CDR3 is TGTGCCAGCAGTTTATCGGGTTTAGGGCTAGCGGGGGGGTCCTACGAGCAGTACTTC. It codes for CASSLSGLGLAGGSYEQYF.

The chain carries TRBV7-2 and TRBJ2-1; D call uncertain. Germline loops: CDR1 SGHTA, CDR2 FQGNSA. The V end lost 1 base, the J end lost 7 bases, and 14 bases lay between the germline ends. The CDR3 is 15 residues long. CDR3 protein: CASSLGTTLGNEQFF. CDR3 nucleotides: TGTGCCAGCAGCTTAGGCACGACCTTGGGGAATGAGCAGTTCTTC.

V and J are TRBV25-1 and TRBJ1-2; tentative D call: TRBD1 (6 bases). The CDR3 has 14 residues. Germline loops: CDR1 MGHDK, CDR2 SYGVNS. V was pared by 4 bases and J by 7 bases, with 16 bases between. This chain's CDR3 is CASSGKTGWGGYTF. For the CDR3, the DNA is TGTGCCAGCAGTGGCAAAACAGGGTGGGGTGGCTACACCTTC.

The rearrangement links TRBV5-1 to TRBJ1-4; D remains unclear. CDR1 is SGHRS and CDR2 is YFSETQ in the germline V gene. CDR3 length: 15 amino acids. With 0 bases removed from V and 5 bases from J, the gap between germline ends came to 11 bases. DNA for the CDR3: TGCGCCAGCAGCTTGGACGGGGTAAAGAATGAAAAACTGTTTTTT. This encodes CASSLDGVKNEKLFF.

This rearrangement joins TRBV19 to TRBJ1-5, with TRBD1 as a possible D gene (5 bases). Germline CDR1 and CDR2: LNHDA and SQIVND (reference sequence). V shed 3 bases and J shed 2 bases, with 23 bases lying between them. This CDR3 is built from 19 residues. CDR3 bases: TGTGCCAGTAGTATTAATTTATTTCGGGGACGGAGAGGCAATCAGCCCCAGCATTTT. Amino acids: CASSINLFRGRRGNQPQHF. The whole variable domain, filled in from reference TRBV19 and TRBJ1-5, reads DGGITQSPKYLFRKEGQNVTLSCEQNLNHDAMYWYRQDPGQGLRLIYYSQIVNDFQKGDIAEGYSVSREKKESFPLTVTSAQKNPTAFYLCASSINLFRGRRGNQPQHFGDGTRLSIL.

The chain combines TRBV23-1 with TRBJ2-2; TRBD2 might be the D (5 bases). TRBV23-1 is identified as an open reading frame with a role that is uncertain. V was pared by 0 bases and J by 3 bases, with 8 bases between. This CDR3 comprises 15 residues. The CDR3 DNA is TGCGCCAGCAGTCAATCTTCCGGGGACACCGGGGAGCTGTTTTTT. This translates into CASSQSSGDTGELFF.

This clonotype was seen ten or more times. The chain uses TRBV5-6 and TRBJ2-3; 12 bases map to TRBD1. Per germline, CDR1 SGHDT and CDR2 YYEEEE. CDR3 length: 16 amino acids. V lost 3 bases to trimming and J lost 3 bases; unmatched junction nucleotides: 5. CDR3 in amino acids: CASSSLGQGATDTQYF. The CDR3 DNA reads TGTGCCAGCAGCTCCTTGGGACAGGGGGCTACAGATACGCAGTATTTT.